This paragraph covers one TCR beta chain sequence. This clone was seen just once. Its antigen remains unidentified. There are no base qualities to consult, and no much larger clone falls within one base. The sample comes from a study of immune characteristics of hereditary and idiopathic chronic pancreatitis. Describing the broader study: Local pancreatic immune cells and TCRbeta repertoires were profiled in hereditary and idiopathic chronic pancreatitis and were compared with control organ donor pancreases. TCRbeta sequencing covered 4 or 5 control pancreases, under ten hereditary chronic pancreatitis pancreases and about six idiopathic chronic pancreatitis pancreases. The gDNA-based approach was selected because minimal in vitro experimental manipulation of pancreas-infiltrating T cells was involved.

The CDR3 has 14 amino acids, counting the end cysteine and phenylalanine. CDR3 DNA only is kept here, 42 bases in frame from base 1. Between the V and J ends, shortened by 6 bases and 5 bases respectively, the junction contains 13 bases. The germline V gene specifies SNHLY as CDR1 and FYNNEI as CDR2. Study-wide findings and limitations: Significantly increased TCRbeta repertoire diversity and reduced clonality were observed in both chronic pancreatitis groups relative to controls. Chronic pancreatitis caused by alcohol use was not included in the study. Because patient tissue could be obtained only at the time of TPIAT, immune findings may have been influenced by differences in disease duration. Among about a dozen chronic pancreatitis patients, a positive correlation was found between numbers of productive TCR rearrangements and disease severity scores. Hereditary and idiopathic chronic pancreatitis differed in Vbeta-Jbeta gene family usage, including TRBV10, TRBV19, TRBV23 and TRBV5.

Chronic pancreatitis pancreas tissue came from patients undergoing total pancreatectomy with islet autotransplantation (TPIAT). None of the chronic pancreatitis patients included in the study had a known history of diabetes. For TCRbeta sequencing, genomic DNA was pulled straight from bulk pancreas tissue, skipping any T cell sorting. Pancreas tissues were collected consecutively from patients and organ donors at two US centers. The library was obtained by the immunoSEQ multiplex PCR assay. The TCRbeta CDR3 region and adjacent sequences were amplified and sequenced from pancreatic genomic DNA. Per the source publication's procedure: Repertoire diversity was assessed as a mean normalized Shannon-Wiener index, together with productive clonality and counts of productive rearrangements. The nonparametric Mann-Whitney U test was used to compare repertoire metrics between controls and chronic pancreatitis. Shared clonotypes were defined as CDR3beta sequences with identical amino acid composition and length across subjects. TCRdb retrieved this table from immuneACCESS and kept in-frame rearrangements only. Not all clones are present; in checked studies, unresolved V genes account for under half, and no reason is known for the remainder. Clone size and the V and J calls come from that table; the DNA yielded D and trimming. A total of over 14,000 clones appear in this sample, less than 75% of them only once. Over 12% of the sample rests with the top ten.

The sequence came from a human donor with chronic pancreatitis. Sequenced input: pancreas tissue with hereditary chronic pancreatitis. The chain uses TRBV2 and TRBJ2-2, with a tentative D call of TRBD1 or TRBD2, each matching 5 bases. Here is the DNA: TGTGCCAGCAGACCAGAGGGGTGGACCGGGGAGCTGTTTTTT. The resulting protein is CASRPEGWTGELFF.